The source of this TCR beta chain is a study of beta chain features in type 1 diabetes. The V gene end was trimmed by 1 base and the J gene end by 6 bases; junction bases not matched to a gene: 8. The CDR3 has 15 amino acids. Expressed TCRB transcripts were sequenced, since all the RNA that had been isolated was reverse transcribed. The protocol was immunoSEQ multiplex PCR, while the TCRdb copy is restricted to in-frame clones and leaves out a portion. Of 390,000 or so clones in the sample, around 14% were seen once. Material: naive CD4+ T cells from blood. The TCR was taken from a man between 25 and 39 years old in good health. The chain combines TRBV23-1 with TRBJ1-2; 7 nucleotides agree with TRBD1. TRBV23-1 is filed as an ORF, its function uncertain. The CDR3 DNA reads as TGCGCCAGCAGTCAATTAGTCCAGGGGGTCGATGGCTACACCTTC. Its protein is CASSQLVQGVDGYTF.